This T cell receptor (beta chain) is drawn from a study of blood T cell repertoires in COVID-19. Methods used by the authors: From reference gene primer amplification, estimates of nucleated cell counts were derived. Sequenced by immunoSEQ multiplex PCR; TCRdb stores in-frame clones only, minus some. The DNA was the basis for D and trimming; V, J and clone size are from that table. The sample contains some 210,000 clones, about 90% of which appear only once. The CDR3 has 13 residues. CDR1 and CDR2 from the germline V gene are SGHAT and FQNNGV. V lost 7 bases to trimming and J lost 6 bases, with 15 bases between them.

The TCR comes from a man aged 25 to 40 with acute or convalescent COVID-19. Sequenced sample: peripheral blood. The J gene is TRBJ1-2, the V gene TRBV11-2; maybe TRBD1 (5 bases). The CDR3 DNA is TGTGCCAGCACCCACGACAGAGATGATGGCTACACCTTC. It specifies CASTHDRDDGYTF.